Presented here are 2 T cell receptor beta chains from one specimen sequenced in a study of blood T cell repertoires in COVID-19 (dated by TCRdb to 2018 to 2020). Library method: the immunoSEQ multiplex PCR assay. Not all clones reach the TCRdb copy of this immuneACCESS table, which keeps in-frame sequences only. Checked studies attribute under half of the gap to unresolved V genes and leave the rest unexplained. The sample table shows around 400,000 clones, and roughly 80% are seen once. In total, the top ten clones hold roughly 5.1% of the sample. The sample taken for sequencing was PBMCs or T cells enriched from blood (not recorded which). These receptor sequences come from a woman aged 45-60 years who had recovered from COVID-19.

V usage is TRBV19 and J usage is TRBJ1-3; 7 nucleotides match TRBD1. Unmatched junction bases numbered 7, after V lost 3 bases and J lost 2 bases. The CDR3 has 16 amino acids. Germline V gene sequence: CDR1 LNHDA, CDR2 SQIVND (reference sequence). For the CDR3, the DNA is TGTGCCAGTAGTATCCAGGGGGGCCCTACTGGAAACACCATATATTTT. Amino acids: CASSIQGGPTGNTIYF.

The genes are TRBV7-6 and TRBJ1-1; no firm D call. CDR1 is SGHVS and CDR2 is FNYEAQ in the germline V gene. V lost 6 bases and J 1 base, leaving 6 bases between the germline ends. The CDR3 has 12 amino acids. CDR3 amino acids: CASRGANTEAFF. The CDR3 DNA reads as TGTGCCAGCAGGGGAGCGAACACTGAAGCTTTCTTT. Looking up the rest from reference TRBV7-6 and TRBJ1-1 gives the full variable domain: GAGVSQSPRYKVTKRGQDVALRCDPISGHVSLYWYRQALGQGPEFLTYFNYEAQQDKSGLPNDRFSAERPEGSISTLTIQRTEQRDSAMYRCASRGANTEAFFGQGTRLTVV.